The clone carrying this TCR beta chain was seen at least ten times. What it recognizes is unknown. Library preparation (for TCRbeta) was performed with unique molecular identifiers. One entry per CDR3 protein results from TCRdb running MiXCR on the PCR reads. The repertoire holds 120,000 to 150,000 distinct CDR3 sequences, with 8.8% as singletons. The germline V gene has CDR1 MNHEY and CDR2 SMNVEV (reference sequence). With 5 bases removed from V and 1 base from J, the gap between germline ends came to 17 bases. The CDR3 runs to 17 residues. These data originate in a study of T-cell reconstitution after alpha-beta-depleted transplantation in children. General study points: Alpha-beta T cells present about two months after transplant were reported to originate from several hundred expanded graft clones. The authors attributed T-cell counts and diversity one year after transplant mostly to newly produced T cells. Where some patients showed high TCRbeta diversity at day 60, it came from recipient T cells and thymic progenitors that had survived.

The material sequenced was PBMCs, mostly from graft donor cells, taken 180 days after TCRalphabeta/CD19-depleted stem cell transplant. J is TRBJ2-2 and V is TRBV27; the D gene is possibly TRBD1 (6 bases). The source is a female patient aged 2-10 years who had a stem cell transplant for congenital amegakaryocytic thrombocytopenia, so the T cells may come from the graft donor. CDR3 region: CASSPYGARGNTGELFF. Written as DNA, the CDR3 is TGTGCCAGCAGTCCCTATGGGGCCAGGGGGAACACCGGGGAGCTGTTTTTT.